This T cell receptor beta chain was profiled in a study of blood T cell repertoires in COVID-19. Study summary: Sample material is recorded as cDNA or gDNA derived from T cells, B-cell-depleted T cells, or PBMCs.

In the original processing: Amplification of reference gene primers was used by the study to estimate nucleated cell counts. Some clones are missing from TCRdb's copy, which holds only in-frame ones; the method was immunoSEQ multiplex PCR. V and J calls and clone size are copied from that table; D and trimming were computed from the DNA. Among approximately 60,000 clones, 70% to 85% were seen once, and the ten largest hold over 15%. Trimming cost V 6 bases and J 4 bases, with 17 bases left between them. Per the germline V gene, CDR1 is MNHEY and CDR2 is SVGAGI. The CDR3 is 15 amino acids. This TCR derives from a man between 65 and 85 years old with active COVID-19. Input material: peripheral blood. The V call is TRBV6-5, the J call TRBJ2-3; D gene ambiguous. The CDR3 loop is CASRPRSLGADTQYF. CDR3 DNA sequence: TGTGCCAGCAGGCCTCGGTCCCTGGGCGCAGATACGCAGTATTTT.